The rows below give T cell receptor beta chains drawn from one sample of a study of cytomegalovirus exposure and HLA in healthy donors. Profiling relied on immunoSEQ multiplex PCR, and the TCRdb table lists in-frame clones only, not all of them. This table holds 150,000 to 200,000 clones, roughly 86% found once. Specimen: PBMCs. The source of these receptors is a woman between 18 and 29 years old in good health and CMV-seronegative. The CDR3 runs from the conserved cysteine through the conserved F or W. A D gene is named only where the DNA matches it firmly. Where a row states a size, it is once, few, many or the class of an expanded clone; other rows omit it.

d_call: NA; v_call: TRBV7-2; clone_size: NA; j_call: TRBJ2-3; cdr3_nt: TGTGCCAGCAGCTCGACAGGATATACGCAGTATTTT; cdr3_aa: CASSSTGYTQYF
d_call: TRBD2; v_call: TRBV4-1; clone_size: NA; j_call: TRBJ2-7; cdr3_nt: TGCGCCAGCAGCCAGCCGGGACTAGCGGGAGTCTATTTGTACTTC; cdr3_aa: CASSQPGLAGVYLYF
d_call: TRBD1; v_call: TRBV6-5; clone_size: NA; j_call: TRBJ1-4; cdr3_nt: TGTGCCAGCAGCCGGAGGACAGGGAATGAAAAACTGTTTTTT; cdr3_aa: CASSRRTGNEKLFF
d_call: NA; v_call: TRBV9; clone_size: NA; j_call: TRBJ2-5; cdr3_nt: TGTGCCAGCAGCCCCATGGGGGGAAGCTCGGGAGAGACCCAGTACTTC; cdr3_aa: CASSPMGGSSGETQYF
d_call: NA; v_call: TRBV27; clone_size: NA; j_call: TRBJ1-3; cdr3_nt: TGTGCCAGCAGTTTGGCGAGGGGAAACACCATATATTTT; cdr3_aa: CASSLARGNTIYF
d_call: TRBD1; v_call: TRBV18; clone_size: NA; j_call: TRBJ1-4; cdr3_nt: TGTGCCAGCTCCCCCCGATATGGACAGGAAGGTGGTGAAAAACTGTTTTTT; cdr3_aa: CASSPRYGQEGGEKLFF
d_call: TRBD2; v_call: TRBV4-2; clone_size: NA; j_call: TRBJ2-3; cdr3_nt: TGTGCCAGCAGCCAAGTTGGGGCGGGGGGAACAGATACGCAGTATTTT; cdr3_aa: CASSQVGAGGTDTQYF
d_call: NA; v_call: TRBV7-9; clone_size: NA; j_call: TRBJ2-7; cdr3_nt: TGTGCCAGCAGCTTAGTGGGCTACGAGCAGTACTTC; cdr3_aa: CASSLVGYEQYF
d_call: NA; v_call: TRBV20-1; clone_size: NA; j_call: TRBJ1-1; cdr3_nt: TGCAGTGCTAGATCTGATAAGCTTTTCTTT; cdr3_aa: CSARSDKLFF
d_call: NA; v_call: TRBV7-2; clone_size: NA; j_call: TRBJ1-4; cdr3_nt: TGTGCCAGCAGCACCCGCCCCCCAGGATCTAATGAAAAACTGTTTTTT; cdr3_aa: CASSTRPPGSNEKLFF
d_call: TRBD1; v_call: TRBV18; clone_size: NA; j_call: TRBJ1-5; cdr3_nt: TGTGCCAGCTCACCAGGGACAGGGAATAACCAGCCCCAGCATTTT; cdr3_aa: CASSPGTGNNQPQHF
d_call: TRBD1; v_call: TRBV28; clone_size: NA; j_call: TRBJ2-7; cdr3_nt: TGTGCCAGCAGTCGCTCCGGGACAGGGGCCGGCGAGCAGTACTTC; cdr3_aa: CASSRSGTGAGEQYF
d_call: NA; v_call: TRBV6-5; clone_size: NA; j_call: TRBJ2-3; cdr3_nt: TGTGCCAGCAGTTACTTCGGGGACTCAGGCGGAGGTACGCAGTATTTT; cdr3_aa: CASSYFGDSGGGTQYF
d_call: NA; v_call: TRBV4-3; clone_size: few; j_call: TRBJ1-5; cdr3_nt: TGCGCCAGCAGCCAAGAAAGTGGCAGGGGATATCAGCCCCAGCATTTT; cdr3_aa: CASSQESGRGYQPQHF
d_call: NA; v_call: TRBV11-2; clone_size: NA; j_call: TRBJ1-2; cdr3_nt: TGTGCCAGCAGCCGATCCGACAGACGTAACTATGGCTACACCTTC; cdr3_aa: CASSRSDRRNYGYTF
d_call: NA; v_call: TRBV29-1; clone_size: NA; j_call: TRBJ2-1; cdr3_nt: TGCAGCGGCAGAAGTGGCGGGTGGACGCACAATGAGCAGTTCTTC; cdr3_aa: CSGRSGGWTHNEQFF
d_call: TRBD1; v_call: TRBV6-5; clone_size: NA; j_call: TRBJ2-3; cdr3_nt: TGTGCCAGCAGCCAGACAGGGGGCACAGATACGCAGTATTTT; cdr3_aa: CASSQTGGTDTQYF
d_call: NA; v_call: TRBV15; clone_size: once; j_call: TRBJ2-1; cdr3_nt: TGTGCCACCAGCAGAGGAGGACTTAGCGGTTGGAATGAGCAGTTCTTC; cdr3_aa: CATSRGGLSGWNEQFF
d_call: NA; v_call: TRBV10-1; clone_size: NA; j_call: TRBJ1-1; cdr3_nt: TGCGCCAGCAGTGACAGGATGAACACTGAAGCTTTCTTT; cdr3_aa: CASSDRMNTEAFF
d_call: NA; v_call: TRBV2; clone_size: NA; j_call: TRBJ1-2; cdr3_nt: TGTGCCAGCGATGTTTTACAACGGAGTGGCTACACCTTC; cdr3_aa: CASDVLQRSGYTF
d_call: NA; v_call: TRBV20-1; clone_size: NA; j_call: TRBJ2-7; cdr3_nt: TGCAGTGCTAGCCTCTTCGAGCAGTACTTC; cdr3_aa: CSASLFEQYF
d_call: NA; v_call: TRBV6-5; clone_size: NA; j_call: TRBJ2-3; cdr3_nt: TGTGCCAGCAGTTACATCGGCACAGATACGCAGTATTTT; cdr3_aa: CASSYIGTDTQYF
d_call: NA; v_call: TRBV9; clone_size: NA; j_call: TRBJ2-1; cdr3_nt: TGTGCCAGCAGCGTAGGTGAGTTGGAGCGGCTCTACAATGAGCAGTTCTTC; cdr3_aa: CASSVGELERLYNEQFF
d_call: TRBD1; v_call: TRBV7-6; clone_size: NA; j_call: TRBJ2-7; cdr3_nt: TGTGCCAGCAGCTTGGGACAGGGGGCCTACGAGCAGTACTTC; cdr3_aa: CASSLGQGAYEQYF
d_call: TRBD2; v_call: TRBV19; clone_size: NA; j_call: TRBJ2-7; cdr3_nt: TGTGCCAGTAGTCCCCGCCGGGCGGGGGGGGCCGATTTCCACTACGAGCAGTACTTC; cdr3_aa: CASSPRRAGGADFHYEQYF
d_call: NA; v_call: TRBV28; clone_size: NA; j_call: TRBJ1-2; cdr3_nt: TGTGCCAGCAGGTCGAACTATGGCTACACCTTC; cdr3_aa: CASRSNYGYTF
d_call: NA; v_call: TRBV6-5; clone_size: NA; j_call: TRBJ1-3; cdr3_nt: TGTGCCAGCAGTTACTCACAGGGAAGCCCTGGAAACACCATATATTTT; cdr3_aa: CASSYSQGSPGNTIYF
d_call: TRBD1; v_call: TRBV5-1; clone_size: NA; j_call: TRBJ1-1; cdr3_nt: TGCGCCAGCAGCTACGACGTCCGGGACAGGGGGCGGATGAACACTGAAGCTTTCTTT; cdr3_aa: CASSYDVRDRGRMNTEAFF
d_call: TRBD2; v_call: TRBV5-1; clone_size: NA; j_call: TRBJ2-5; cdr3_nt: TGCGCCAGCAGCTTGGGCGGGAGTAGTGTTGGGGAGACCCAGTACTTC; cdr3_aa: CASSLGGSSVGETQYF
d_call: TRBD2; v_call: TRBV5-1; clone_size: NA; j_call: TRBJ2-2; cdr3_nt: TGCGCCAGCAGCCCCTCAGGACTAGCGGGAGGTGCCGGGGAGCTGTTTTTT; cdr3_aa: CASSPSGLAGGAGELFF
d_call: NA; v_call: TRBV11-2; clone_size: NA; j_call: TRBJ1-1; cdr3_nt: TGTGCCAGCAGCCGCGGGGGGGTCCCGAGTGAAGCTTTCTTT; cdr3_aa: CASSRGGVPSEAFF
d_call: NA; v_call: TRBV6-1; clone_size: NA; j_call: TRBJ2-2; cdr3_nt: TGTGCCTGTATACAAGCGCCTTCGAACACCGGGGAGCTGTTTTTT; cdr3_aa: CACIQAPSNTGELFF
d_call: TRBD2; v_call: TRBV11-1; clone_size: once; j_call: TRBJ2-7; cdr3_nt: TGTGCCAGCAGCTTTGTTCTAGCGGGGGCCTACGAGCAGTACTTC; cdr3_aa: CASSFVLAGAYEQYF
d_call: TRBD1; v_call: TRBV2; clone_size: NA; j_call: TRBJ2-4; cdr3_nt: TGTGCCAGCAGTGAACAGGGGACAGGGGGACTTTTAGCCAAAAACATTCAGTACTTC; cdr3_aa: CASSEQGTGGLLAKNIQYF
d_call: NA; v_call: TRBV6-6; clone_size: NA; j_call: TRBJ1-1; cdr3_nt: TGTGCCAGCAGTTACGTTGCGAGAACTGAAGCTTTCTTT; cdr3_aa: CASSYVARTEAFF
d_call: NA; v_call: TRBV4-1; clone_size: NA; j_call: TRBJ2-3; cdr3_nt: TGCGCCAGCAGCCAGCAGACCCCTAAGGGGGTCGTGTTCACAGATACGCAGTATTTT; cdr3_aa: CASSQQTPKGVVFTDTQYF
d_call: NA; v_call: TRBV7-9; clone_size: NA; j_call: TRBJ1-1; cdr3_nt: TGTGCCAGCAGCCCCCCGGGTACGTACACTGAAGCTTTCTTT; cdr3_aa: CASSPPGTYTEAFF
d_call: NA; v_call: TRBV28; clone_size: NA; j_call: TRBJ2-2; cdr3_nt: TGTGCCAGCAGCCCCCCAGGGATCAGAACCGGGGAGCTGTTTTTT; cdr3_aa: CASSPPGIRTGELFF
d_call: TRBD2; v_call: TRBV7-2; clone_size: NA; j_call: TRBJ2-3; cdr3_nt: TGTGCCAGCAGCCCAGCTAGCGGGGTCACAGATACGCAGTATTTT; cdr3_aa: CASSPASGVTDTQYF
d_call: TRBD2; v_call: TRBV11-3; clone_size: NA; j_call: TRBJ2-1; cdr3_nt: TGTGCCTCTTGGACTAGCGGGAGTTTGGATGAGCAGTTCTTC; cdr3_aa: CASWTSGSLDEQFF
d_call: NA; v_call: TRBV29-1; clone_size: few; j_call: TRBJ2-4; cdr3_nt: TGCAGCGTTCCTACAGGGATCCAAAACATTCAGTACTTC; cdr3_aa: CSVPTGIQNIQYF
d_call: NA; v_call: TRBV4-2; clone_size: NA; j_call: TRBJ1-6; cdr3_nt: TGTGCCAGCAGCCAAGCAGGCGTTGATTCACCCCTCCACTTT; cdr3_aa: CASSQAGVDSPLHF
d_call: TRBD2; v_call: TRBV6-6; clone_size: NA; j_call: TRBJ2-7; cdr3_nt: TGTGCCAGCAACCTGCTAGCGGGAGGCTACGAGCAGTACTTC; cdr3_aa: CASNLLAGGYEQYF
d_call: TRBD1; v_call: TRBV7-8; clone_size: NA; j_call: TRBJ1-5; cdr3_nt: TGTGCCAGCAGCATGGGACAGGGTGTGGGCAATCAGCCCCAGCATTTT; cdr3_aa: CASSMGQGVGNQPQHF
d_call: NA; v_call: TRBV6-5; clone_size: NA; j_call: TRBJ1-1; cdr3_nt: TGTGCCAGCAGTCCTATCTTAAACACTGAAGCTTTCTTT; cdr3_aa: CASSPILNTEAFF
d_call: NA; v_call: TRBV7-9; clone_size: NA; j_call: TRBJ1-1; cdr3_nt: TGTGCCAGCAGCTTATCAGGGGCCGTGAACACTGAAGCTTTCTTT; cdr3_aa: CASSLSGAVNTEAFF
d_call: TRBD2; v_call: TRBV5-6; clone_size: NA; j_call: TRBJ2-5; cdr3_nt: TGTGCCAGCAGCCCACGGGTGATAGCGGGAACAGAGACCCAGTACTTC; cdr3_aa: CASSPRVIAGTETQYF
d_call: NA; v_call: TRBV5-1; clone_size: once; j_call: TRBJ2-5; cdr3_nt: TGCGCCAGCAGCTTGGGGCGGGGACAGCTCACCCAGTACTTC; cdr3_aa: CASSLGRGQLTQYF
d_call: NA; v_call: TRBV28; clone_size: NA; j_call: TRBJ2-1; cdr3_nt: TGTGCCAGCAGTTTAGCGGCCTCGAGCTCCTACAATGAGCAGTTCTTC; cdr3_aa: CASSLAASSSYNEQFF
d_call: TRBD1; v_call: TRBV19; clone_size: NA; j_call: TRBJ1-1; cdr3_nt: TGTGCCAGTAGTATATCAGGGGGCAGGAACACTGAAGCTTTCTTT; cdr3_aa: CASSISGGRNTEAFF
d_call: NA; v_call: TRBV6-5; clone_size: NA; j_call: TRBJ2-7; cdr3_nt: TGTGCCAGCAGTTACGCGCGGGAATACGAGCAGTACTTC; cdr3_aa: CASSYAREYEQYF